A single sample gave rise to the 24 T cell receptor beta chains below, sequenced in a study of T-cell reconstitution after alpha-beta-depleted transplantation in children. Unique molecular identifiers were incorporated into the prepared TCRbeta library. In TCRdb, the PCR reads were re-called with MiXCR into one record per CDR3 protein. The sample includes around 600,000 distinct CDR3 sequences, roughly 10% seen only once; the top ten take 4% to 5%. Sequences were derived from PBMCs from the stem cell graft donor, sampled from the stem cell graft. The receptors shown here come from a human donor who donated a stem cell graft to a child with acute myeloid leukemia.

This clonotype was seen a few times. The chain recombines TRBV3-1 with TRBJ1-1, with D hard to call. Trimming took off 4 bases at V and 1 base at J, with 10 bases between the two ends. CDR1 is LGHDT and CDR2 is YNNKEL in the germline V gene (reference sequence). This CDR3 has 14 amino acids. The DNA for the CDR3 is TGTGCCAGCAGCCGGCAGAGCGCGAACACTGAAGCTTTCTTT. Protein sequence: CASSRQSANTEAFF. The full variable domain, in which reference TRBV3-1 and TRBJ1-1 provide the parts outside the CDR3, is DTAVSQTPKYLVTQMGNDKSIKCEQNLGHDTMYWYKQDSKKFLKIMFSYNNKELIINETVPNRFSPKSPDKAHLNLHINSLELGDSAVYFCASSRQSANTEAFFGQGTRLTVV.

A note on this clonotype: A read error is possible here, since a much larger clone lies one base away. The CDR3, as DNA: TGTGCCAGCAGCGTAGTCAGAGGCAACTACAATGTGCAGTTCTTC. Protein: CASSVVRGNYNVQFF. The chain has TRBV9 and TRBJ2-1; D unclear. CDR3 size: 15 residues. Germline CDR1 is SGDLS and CDR2 is YYNGEE.

This clonotype was detected ten times or more. V and J are TRBV3-1 and TRBJ2-3; TRBD2 matches 7 bases. V dropped 5 bases and J dropped 0; count of bases not matched to a gene: 5. Germline values: CDR1 LGHDT, CDR2 YNNKEL (reference sequence). The length of the CDR3 is 15 residues. The CDR3 DNA follows: TGTGCCAGCAGCTGGCGGGGGTCTAGCACAGATACGCAGTATTTT. Translation gives CASSWRGSSTDTQYF.

This clonotype was recorded at least ten times. V gene TRBV10-3 combines with J gene TRBJ2-7, with 9 bases identical to TRBD1. The V segment lost 10 bases and the J segment 2 bases; nucleotides outside the gene matches: 9. The CDR3 length is 14 residues. Germline assignment: CDR1 ENHRY and CDR2 SYGVKD. This CDR3 reads CATLTGGAAYEQYF. The CDR3 DNA reads TGTGCCACCCTGACAGGGGGTGCCGCCTACGAGCAGTACTTC.

This clonotype was seen at least ten times. The gene calls are TRBV24-1 and TRBJ2-7; 8 bases fit TRBD2. The germline V gene has CDR1 KGHDR and CDR2 SFDVKD. This CDR3 is 14 amino acids long. Trimming took 3 bases from V and 5 from J; bases not matched to a gene: 5. CDR3 protein: CATSDTSGRNEQYF. The CDR3 nucleotides read TGTGCCACCAGTGATACCAGCGGGAGAAACGAGCAGTACTTC.

This clonotype was counted many times. The chain joins TRBV6-2 or TRBV6-3 to TRBJ2-7; TRBD1 matches at 9 bases. CDR1 and CDR2 (germline): MNHEY, SVGEGT. The CDR3 runs to 16 residues. Germline trimming cut 5 bases from V and 4 bases from J; bases unmatched to any gene: 12. This CDR3 reads CASSRAPGQGKYEQYF. The CDR3 DNA is TGTGCCAGCAGTCGCGCTCCGGGACAGGGAAAATACGAGCAGTACTTC.

J is TRBJ1-2 and V is TRBV5-1; 8 bases map to TRBD1. This CDR3 has 13 amino acids. CDR1 and CDR2 (germline): SGHRS, YFSETQ. The V segment lost 5 bases and the J segment 6 bases; nucleotides outside the gene matches: 6. CDR3 sequence (DNA): TGCGCCAGCAGGACAGGGGCCGGGGATGGCTACACCTTC. This encodes CASRTGAGDGYTF.

There are a few counts of this clonotype. The rearrangement links TRBV6-1 to TRBJ2-2, with TRBD2 identical over 7 bases. The CDR3 covers 15 residues. The J segment lost 7 bases and the V segment lost 6 bases, leaving 11 bases of the junction unmatched. Germline-derived CDR1 and CDR2 are MNHNS and SASEGT. In DNA, the CDR3 is TGTGCCAGCAGGGGCGGACTAGATCCGAGCGGGGAGCTGTTTTTT. Translated, it gives CASRGGLDPSGELFF.

This clonotype was seen at least ten times. The genes are TRBV9 and TRBJ2-1; 8 bases fit TRBD2. The germline V gene has CDR1 SGDLS and CDR2 YYNGEE. J lost 5 bases, V lost 0 bases, and 4 bases had no gene match. CDR3 length: 15 residues. CDR3 bases: TGTGCCAGCAGCGTAGGTACTAGCGGCCACAATGAGCAGTTCTTC. Protein product: CASSVGTSGHNEQFF.

This clonotype was observed a handful of times. This chain connects TRBV29-1 to TRBJ2-7; D may match TRBD1 or TRBD2 (5 bases each). Germline V gives CDR1 SQVTM, CDR2 ANQGSEA. The CDR3 sequence is 15 residues long. Between the trimmed V and J ends, which lost 8 bases and 0 bases, there was a span of 20 bases. Written as DNA, the CDR3 is TGCAGCATCCAAACCCCGGGACCGCACTCCTACGAGCAGTACTTC. Translated, it gives CSIQTPGPHSYEQYF.

This clonotype showed up many times. This chain joins TRBV10-3 and TRBJ2-5, with TRBD2 matching 13 bases. J gave up 3 bases and V 5 bases, and 6 bases lay outside the gene matches. The germline gives CDR1 ENHRY, CDR2 SYGVKD. This CDR3 is 16 amino acids long. The CDR3 coding sequence is TGTGCCATCAGTTACAGACTAGCGGGAGGTAAAGAGACCCAGTACTTC. It encodes CAISYRLAGGKETQYF.

This clonotype appeared many times. The rearrangement links TRBV7-2 to TRBJ1-1; D ambiguous. V dropped 5 bases and J dropped 1 base, with 14 bases sitting between them. This CDR3 is 15 amino acids long. Germline CDR1 reads SGHTA; CDR2 reads FQGNSA. The CDR3 loop is CASSRAVLANTEAFF. The CDR3 coding sequence is TGTGCCAGCAGCCGTGCCGTCTTGGCGAACACTGAAGCTTTCTTT.

In this sample, this clonotype turned up a few times. The chain combines TRBV6-5 with TRBJ2-1, with unresolved D. The CDR3 spans 16 residues. V gave up 0 bases and J gave up 7 bases, with 16 bases separating them. Germline loops: CDR1 MNHEY, CDR2 SVGAGI. This chain's CDR3 is CASSYSSRIRPNEQFF. CDR3 sequence (DNA): TGTGCCAGCAGTTACTCGAGTAGAATTAGACCAAATGAGCAGTTCTTC.

This clonotype came up a few times. DNA for the CDR3: TGTGCCAGCAGTTTATATCCCTTGGGGAATCAGCCCCAGCATTTT. It yields the protein CASSLYPLGNQPQHF. V and J are TRBV27 and TRBJ1-5; D unresolved. The germline CDR1 and CDR2 sequences are MNHEY and SMNVEV (reference sequence). V was trimmed by 1 base and J by 4 bases, leaving 11 bases between them. This CDR3 spans 15 amino acids.

This clonotype was seen at least ten times. The chain recombines TRBV11-2 with TRBJ2-1; weak D call: TRBD1 (5 bases). The length of the CDR3 is 11 residues. V was trimmed by 7 bases and J by 4 bases, leaving 5 bases between them. Germline CDR1 reads SGHAT; CDR2 reads FQNNGV. Here the CDR3 reads CASKGYNEQFF. The CDR3 bases are TGTGCCAGCAAGGGGTACAATGAGCAGTTCTTC.

This clonotype has just a few counts. The chain uses TRBV29-1 and TRBJ1-1; no clear D. Germline CDR1 is SQVTM and CDR2 is ANQGSEA. V was pared by 7 bases and J by 6 bases, with 18 bases between. CDR3 length equals 13 residues. CDR3 coding DNA: TGCAGCGCTCCTGCCCCAGGTCTCTCTGAAGCTTTCTTT. Its translation is CSAPAPGLSEAFF.

This sequence joins TRBV3-1 and TRBJ2-7, with D hard to call. CDR1 and CDR2 (germline): LGHDT, YNNKEL (reference sequence). The CDR3 sequence is 14 residues long. The V and J ends lost 1 base and 2 bases respectively, with 9 bases between them. The CDR3 sequence: CASSQGPVTYEQYF. CDR3 DNA sequence: TGTGCCAGCAGCCAAGGACCAGTAACCTACGAGCAGTACTTC.

V usage is TRBV7-3 and J usage is TRBJ2-5; TRBD2 agrees at 7 bases. Germline CDR1 reads SGHTA; CDR2 reads FQGTGA. The CDR3 totals 15 residues. V shed 2 bases and J 2 bases; nucleotides not matched to a gene: 5. CDR3 nucleotide sequence: TGTGCCAGCAGCTTATCGGGGACTAATCAAGAGACCCAGTACTTC. This codes for CASSLSGTNQETQYF.

This clonotype was picked up a small number of times. V usage is TRBV7-2 and J usage is TRBJ1-6; 7 bases are a match to TRBD1. CDR1 SGHTA and CDR2 FQGNSA come from the germline V gene. V shed 4 bases, J shed 7 bases, and the junction held 13 bases outside the gene matches. The CDR3 spans 17 residues. The CDR3 DNA sequence: TGTGCCAGCAGCTCCACCTTTAGGGGGACAGACAATTCACCCCTCCACTTT. Amino acids: CASSSTFRGTDNSPLHF.

The CDR3 loop is CSASAGEQYF. CDR3 sequence (DNA): TGCAGCGCCTCGGCCGGGGAGCAGTACTTC. This chain links TRBV29-1 with TRBJ2-7; D unresolved. CDR1 and CDR2 (germline): SQVTM, ANQGSEA. The CDR3 runs to 10 residues. V was clipped by 7 bases and J by 7 bases, with 11 bases between them.

The J gene is TRBJ2-1, the V gene TRBV20-1; TRBD2 matches 10 bases. Trimming at V came to 1 base and at J to 4 bases, leaving 1 base not matched to a gene. Germline lookup yields CDR1 DFQATT and CDR2 SNEGSKA (reference sequence). There are 14 residues in the CDR3. The CDR3 spells CSARASGRYNEQFF. For the CDR3, the DNA is TGCAGTGCTAGAGCTAGCGGGAGATACAATGAGCAGTTCTTC.

In this sample, this clonotype turned up a few times. The chain has TRBV7-9 and TRBJ1-2; 9 nucleotides line up with TRBD1. Germline V CDR1 and CDR2: SEHNR, FQNEAQ (reference sequence). The junction had 9 bases not matched to a gene; V was cut back by 5 bases and J by 5 bases. CDR3 length: 15 residues. The CDR3 DNA reads as TGTGCCAGCAGCGAATGGGACAGGGATTCTTATGGCTACACCTTC. This codes for CASSEWDRDSYGYTF. Together with reference TRBV7-9 and TRBJ1-2, the CDR3 gives the full variable domain: DTGVSQNPRHKITKRGQNVTFRCDPISEHNRLYWYRQTLGQGPEFLTYFQNEAQLEKSRLLSDRFSAERPKGSFSTLEIQRTEQGDSAMYLCASSEWDRDSYGYTFGSGTRLTVV.

The chain is built from TRBV7-9 and TRBJ2-5; D is ambiguous. The CDR3 is 17 amino acids. The V gene's germline CDR1 is SEHNR and CDR2 FQNEAQ (reference sequence). V was shortened by 5 bases and J by 5 bases, with 24 bases between the two germline ends. CDR3 nucleotides: TGTGCCAGCAGCCTCCAGCACTCCTCAATCACAAGCGAGACCCAGTACTTC. It specifies CASSLQHSSITSETQYF.

In its sample, this clonotype was seen a few times. The V call is TRBV15, the J call TRBJ1-1, with TRBD1 as a possible D gene (5 bases). The CDR3 has 14 residues. The ends were cut back, 5 bases at V and 4 bases at J, with 14 bases in the middle. CDR1 and CDR2 (germline): LNHNV, YYDKDF (reference sequence). This chain's CDR3 is CATSGRRGTTEAFF. CDR3 bases: TGTGCCACCAGCGGTCGTAGGGGTACCACTGAAGCTTTCTTT.